This TCR beta chain was captured in a study of blood T cells in healthy people across ages. Study-level background: When template switching was applied, about one barcoded beta molecule was captured per two T cells.

This clonotype was detected once. Its antigen is unknown. The authors ran a second PCR of roughly 6 to 11 cycles using a sample-barcoded 5' primer and a J-beta primer mix. A single record per CDR3 protein comes from TCRdb applying MiXCR to the 5' RACE reads. The table lists over 1,200,000 distinct CDR3 sequences, roughly 64% of them singletons. J gave up 2 bases and V 11 bases, and 19 bases lay outside the gene matches. Germline V gene lookup returns CDR1 SNHLY and CDR2 FYNNEI. CDR3 size: 18 residues. Study-wide results and limits: Diversity was higher, and naive CD4+ cells more numerous, in long-lived donors than in aged donors. Donor CMV status was unknown, possibly confounding expanded clonotype changes.

The rearrangement links TRBV2 to TRBJ2-3; 10 nucleotides align to TRBD2. The sequence came from a man aged 18 to 35 in good health. Sequencing was performed on blood. CDR3 sequence (DNA): TGTGCCCTTCCTATCCCGGGAGCGGGAGGGCTTTCCACAGATACGCAGTATTTT. Its translation: CALPIPGAGGLSTDTQYF.